What follows describes a single T cell receptor beta chain. Germline loops: CDR1 MNHEY, CDR2 SMNVEV (reference sequence). CDR3 size: 14 residues. V was trimmed by 6 bases and J by 7 bases, leaving 18 bases between them. Sequenced by immunoSEQ multiplex PCR; TCRdb stores in-frame clones only, minus some. The sample yields about 170,000 clones, about 87% seen once. These data come from a study of blood T cell repertoires in COVID-19. This TCR was recovered from a man between 18 and 29 years old with active or convalescent COVID-19. Source material: peripheral blood. This sequence joins TRBV27 and TRBJ1-2; tentatively, D is TRBD1 (5 bases). The CDR3 reads CASSPGGRGFGYTF. The CDR3 DNA reads as TGTGCCAGCAGCCCTGGCGGGCGGGGGTTTGGCTACACCTTC.